This TCR beta chain was retrieved from a study of blood T cell repertoires in COVID-19. Across the study: The origin of the acute and convalescent COVID-19 samples was the United States, Italy and Spain. PBMCs, B-cell-depleted T cells, or T cells provided the cDNA or gDNA that made up the material.

CDR1 is LNHNV and CDR2 is YYDKDF in the germline V gene (reference sequence). The CDR3 totals 14 residues. The V end was cut by 4 bases, the J end by 1 base, with 7 bases between. The table came from immunoSEQ multiplex PCR; TCRdb's copy has only in-frame clones and leaves some out. The sample includes about 140,000 clones, under 80% seen only once; the top ten take about an eighth. The receptor was derived from a man older than 75 with acute or convalescent COVID-19. The chain combines TRBV15 with TRBJ2-2, with D perhaps matching TRBD1 (6 bases). Sequencing used peripheral blood. The CDR3 protein is CATSMDRNTGELFF. In nucleotides, the CDR3 is TGTGCCACCAGCATGGACAGGAACACCGGGGAGCTGTTTTTT.